This T cell receptor beta chain originates from a study of shared clonotypes between healthy human individuals. Overall study results and limits: Shared clonotypes across all four donors exceeded non-shared ones in generation probability.

J gave up 16 bases and V 8 bases, and 13 bases lay outside the gene matches. The CDR3 totals 13 residues. Per germline, CDR1 MNHEY and CDR2 SVGAGI. With respect to this clone: The antigen remains unidentified.

Measured with immunoSEQ multiplex PCR; TCRdb has only the in-frame clones, and not every one. Of about 960,000 clones in the sample, over 60% were seen once. In the CD4+ fraction, cells were divided into CD45RA+ naive and CD45RA-negative memory subsets. This TCR was sampled from a man younger than 35 in good health. What was sequenced was memory CD4+ T cells sorted from blood. Subset defined: CD45RA-negative fraction. The J gene is TRBJ2-4, the V gene TRBV6-5; TRBD2 aligns across 11 bases. Here the CDR3 reads CASYGSGGAPIYF. CDR3 bases: TGTGCCAGCTATGGTAGCGGGGGGGCCCCCATATACTTC.